The 4 T cell receptor beta chains reported below all come from one sample, sequenced in a study of cytomegalovirus exposure and HLA in healthy donors. The PCR had 60 Vbeta and 13 Jbeta primers. Assay: immunoSEQ multiplex PCR; the TCRdb copy retains only in-frame clones and omits some. The table includes 180,000 or so clones, about 9% detected once. The sample was PBMCs. Receptors originate from a woman in her twenties or thirties in good health and CMV-seropositive.

This chain uses TRBV5-1 with TRBJ2-1; 12 positions agree with TRBD2. The V segment lost 3 bases and the J segment 8 bases; nucleotides outside the gene matches: 9. The CDR3 has 16 residues. Germline-derived CDR1 and CDR2 are SGHRS and YFSETQ. The CDR3 sequence is CASSSSGRARSDEQFF. The CDR3 nucleotides read TGCGCCAGCAGCTCTAGCGGGAGGGCCCGGTCCGATGAGCAGTTCTTC.

This clone was seen a handful of times. The chain has TRBV5-4 and TRBJ2-5, with 11 bases lining up with TRBD2. The CDR3 totals 15 residues. Germline V gives CDR1 SGHNT, CDR2 YYREEE (reference sequence). Germline trimming cut 9 bases from V and 3 bases from J; bases unmatched to any gene: 10. The CDR3 nucleotides are TGTGCCACCTACCGATTGGGACTAGCGGAAGAGACCCAGTACTTC. This gives the protein CATYRLGLAEETQYF.

This clone turned up a few times. The rearrangement uses TRBV5-6 and TRBJ2-4, with D possibly TRBD2 on 5 matching bases. Germline assignment: CDR1 SGHDT and CDR2 YYEEEE. Deletions cut 2 bases from V and 3 bases from J, with 12 bases between. This CDR3 region has 15 residues. This CDR3 is CASSLFGKGKNIQYF. In DNA, the CDR3 is TGTGCCAGCAGCTTATTCGGGAAAGGCAAAAACATTCAGTACTTC.

The chain couples TRBV13 to TRBJ2-1, with a possible D match to TRBD2 (6 bases). The CDR3 runs 13 residues. Looked up from germline, CDR1 is PRHDT and CDR2 is FYEKMQ (reference sequence). The germline V and J ends were trimmed by 7 bases and 9 bases, with 16 bases remaining between them. The CDR3 nucleotides read TGTGCCAGCAACACGGGAGAACGTCGTGAGCAGTTCTTC. Translation: CASNTGERREQFF. The whole variable domain, filled in from reference TRBV13 and TRBJ2-1, reads AAGVIQSPRHLIKEKRETATLKCYPIPRHDTVYWYQQGPGQDPQFLISFYEKMQSDKGSIPDRFSAQQFSDYHSELNMSSLELGDSALYFCASNTGERREQFFGPGTRLTVL.